Sequencing of this T cell receptor (beta chain) was carried out in a study of T-cell memory formation after mild COVID-19. The study's findings and limits: Clones that contracted clustered mainly in CM and EM if CD4+ and in EMRA if CD8+.

As to this clonotype: Its antigen is unidentified.

The CDR3 length is 16 residues. V was cut by 1 base and J by 1 base, with 11 bases left in between. The TCR alpha and TCR beta cDNA libraries, bearing sample barcodes and UMIs, were generated by 5'RACE using constant-segment primers. TCRdb ran MiXCR on the 5' RACE reads and lists one entry per CDR3 protein. The sample lists more than 450,000 distinct CDR3 sequences, 18% occurring once. The origin of this receptor is an adult woman who had mild COVID-19 (a few samples of this study predate the infection). Cell type and time point are not known. The gene calls are TRBV12-3 or TRBV12-4 and TRBJ1-5; D gene unclear. Source material: PBMCs or a T cell subset sorted from them (not recorded which). The CDR3 loop reads CASSLEARPSNQPQHF. The CDR3 DNA is TGTGCCAGCAGTTTAGAGGCACGGCCGAGCAATCAGCCCCAGCATTTT.